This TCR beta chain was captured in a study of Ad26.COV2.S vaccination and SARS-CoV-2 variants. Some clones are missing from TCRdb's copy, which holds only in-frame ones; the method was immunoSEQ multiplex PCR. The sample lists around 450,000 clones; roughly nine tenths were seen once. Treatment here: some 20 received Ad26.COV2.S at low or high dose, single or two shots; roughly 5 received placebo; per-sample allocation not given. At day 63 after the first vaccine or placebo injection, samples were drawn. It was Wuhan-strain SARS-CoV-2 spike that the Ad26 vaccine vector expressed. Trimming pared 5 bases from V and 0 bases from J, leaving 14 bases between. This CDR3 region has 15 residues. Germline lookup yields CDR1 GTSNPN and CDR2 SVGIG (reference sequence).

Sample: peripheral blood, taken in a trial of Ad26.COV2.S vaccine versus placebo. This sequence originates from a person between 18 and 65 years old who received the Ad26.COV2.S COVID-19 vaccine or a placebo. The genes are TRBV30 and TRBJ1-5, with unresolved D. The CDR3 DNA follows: TGTGCCTGGTCTTCGCGAGACTATAGCAATCAGCCCCAGCATTTT. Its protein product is CAWSSRDYSNQPQHF.